This is a list of T cell receptor beta chains from one sample in a study of T cells after yellow fever vaccination. TCRdb passed the 5' RACE reads through MiXCR, listing each CDR3 protein once. The table has around 340,000 distinct CDR3 sequences, about 8.7% seen once. The sequences come from PBMCs, collected on the day of the first yellow fever vaccination. The receptor source for this set is a man aged 18 to 30 who received the YFV17D yellow fever vaccine. The CDR3 runs from the conserved cysteine through the conserved F or W. D genes are given only for firm matches. Size tells how often a clone was seen (once, few, many) or the class of an expanded clone, and some rows leave it out.

TRBJ1-1 | many | . | TRBV5-1 | CASSVDGDTEAFF | TGCGCCAGCAGCGTCGACGGGGACACTGAAGCTTTCTTT
TRBJ2-3 | few | . | TRBV5-1 | CASSQFAPDTQYF | TGCGCCAGCAGCCAATTCGCCCCAGATACGCAGTATTTT
TRBJ2-1 | few | TRBD2 | TRBV7-9 | CASSLPRRGVLFF | TGTGCCAGCAGCTTGCCGAGACGGGGGGTTTTGTTCTTC
TRBJ1-2 | many | . | TRBV20-1 | CSARQGALGGYTF | TGCAGTGCTAGACAGGGAGCGTTGGGTGGCTACACCTTC
TRBJ2-2 | few | . | TRBV12-3/TRBV12-4 | CASRVLTGELFF | TGTGCCAGCAGGGTCCTAACCGGGGAGCTGTTTTTT
TRBJ2-1 | . | TRBD2 | TRBV7-6 | CASSLLAGGLSSYNEQFF | TGTGCCAGCAGCTTACTAGCGGGGGGCCTCAGCTCCTACAATGAGCAGTTCTTC
TRBJ2-3 | . | TRBD2 | TRBV24-1 | CATSTERGGADTQYF | TGTGCCACCAGCACCGAGCGGGGGGGCGCGGATACGCAGTATTTT
TRBJ2-5 | . | . | TRBV4-1 | CASSLAAAETQYF | TGCGCCAGCAGCCTTGCGGCGGCGGAGACCCAGTACTTC
TRBJ2-4 | . | TRBD1 | TRBV28 | CASSWTGTSIQYF | TGTGCCAGCAGCTGGACAGGGACTTCCATTCAGTACTTC
TRBJ2-3 | few | TRBD2 | TRBV6-2/TRBV6-3 | CASSGTSGGGDTQYF | TGTGCCAGCAGTGGGACTAGCGGGGGGGGAGATACGCAGTATTTT
TRBJ2-5 | many | . | TRBV25-1 | CASSVGPQETQYF | TGTGCCAGCAGCGTAGGACCCCAAGAGACCCAGTACTTC
TRBJ2-2 | many | . | TRBV6-2/TRBV6-3 | CASSYTDTGELFF | TGTGCCAGCAGTTACACAGACACCGGGGAGCTGTTTTTT
TRBJ2-7 | . | . | TRBV3-1 | CASSHAGLYEQYF | TGTGCCAGCAGCCACGCGGGACTCTACGAGCAGTACTTC
TRBJ1-1 | few | . | TRBV27 | CASSLTIRGGNTEAFF | TGTGCCAGCAGTTTAACCATAAGGGGAGGTAACACTGAAGCTTTCTTT
TRBJ2-1 | . | TRBD1 | TRBV5-1 | CASSLVGRGPSNEQFF | TGCGCCAGCAGCTTGGTGGGCAGGGGGCCAAGCAATGAGCAGTTCTTC
TRBJ2-2 | . | TRBD2 | TRBV7-2 | CASRTSGSNTGELFF | TGTGCCAGTCGGACTAGCGGGTCGAACACCGGGGAGCTGTTTTTT
TRBJ2-5 | few | . | TRBV5-1 | CASSWSSSMYMETQYF | TGCGCCAGCAGCTGGAGCTCCTCCATGTATATGGAGACCCAGTACTTC
TRBJ2-3 | few | . | TRBV7-9 | CASSSTNSGTQYF | TGTGCCAGCAGCTCAACTAACTCGGGGACGCAGTATTTT
TRBJ1-2 | few | . | TRBV3-1 | CASSPRKQGRDYGYTF | TGTGCCAGCAGCCCGCGTAAACAGGGTAGGGACTATGGCTACACCTTC
TRBJ1-2 | . | . | TRBV4-3 | CASSQESGAPGGYTF | TGCGCCAGCAGCCAAGAGTCCGGGGCTCCGGGTGGCTACACCTTC
TRBJ2-3 | . | TRBD2 | TRBV5-1 | CASSLGSGGSDTQYF | TGCGCCAGCAGCTTGGGGAGCGGGGGTTCGGATACGCAGTATTTT
TRBJ2-6 | few | . | TRBV11-2 | CASSQHRVGANVLTF | TGTGCCAGCAGTCAACACAGGGTTGGGGCCAACGTCCTGACTTTC
TRBJ1-1 | few | . | TRBV5-6 | CASRLRNRVDTEAFF | TGTGCCAGCAGGTTGAGGAACAGGGTGGACACTGAAGCTTTCTTT
TRBJ1-4 | many | . | TRBV4-1 | CASSQRRRANEKLFF | TGCGCCAGCAGCCAACGACGGCGGGCTAATGAAAAACTGTTTTTT
TRBJ2-2 | few | . | TRBV5-1 | CASTRDPINTRELFF | TGCGCCAGCACCCGAGACCCAATCAACACCAGGGAGCTGTTTTTT
TRBJ2-7 | . | TRBD1 | TRBV29-1 | CSVADRGYEQYF | TGCAGCGTTGCGGACAGGGGGTACGAGCAGTACTTC
TRBJ2-1 | . | TRBD1 | TRBV5-6 | CASSLGQGWNEQFF | TGTGCCAGCAGCCTGGGACAGGGGTGGAATGAGCAGTTCTTC
TRBJ2-3 | many | TRBD2 | TRBV29-1 | CSVEVGSGGATDTQYF | TGCAGCGTTGAAGTAGGTAGCGGGGGGGCGACAGATACGCAGTATTTT
TRBJ2-7 | . | . | TRBV27 | CASGTGQRPYEQYF | TGTGCCAGCGGCACAGGACAGAGACCCTACGAGCAGTACTTC
TRBJ1-4 | . | . | TRBV6-5 | CASSYSRETNEKLFF | TGTGCCAGCAGTTACTCCCGGGAAACTAATGAAAAACTGTTTTTT
TRBJ2-3 | few | TRBD2 | TRBV12-3/TRBV12-4 | CASSQALAGGPGTDTQYF | TGTGCCAGCAGCCAAGCCCTAGCGGGGGGGCCTGGCACAGATACGCAGTATTTT
TRBJ1-1 | few | . | TRBV19 | CASLGEATEAFF | TGTGCCAGTCTTGGAGAGGCCACTGAAGCTTTCTTT
TRBJ1-1 | few | TRBD1 | TRBV5-1 | CASSGGTDRRGAFF | TGCGCCAGCAGTGGAGGGACAGATCGCCGGGGGGCTTTCTTT
TRBJ2-2 | . | . | TRBV9 | CASSATSGTITGELFF | TGTGCCAGCAGCGCGACGTCCGGGACAATCACCGGGGAGCTGTTTTTT
TRBJ2-5 | . | . | TRBV12-3/TRBV12-4 | CASSFPSDREETQYF | TGTGCCAGCAGTTTTCCCTCCGACCGCGAAGAGACCCAGTACTTC
TRBJ2-7 | many | . | TRBV7-8 | CASSFQYEQYF | TGTGCCAGCAGCTTCCAATACGAGCAGTACTTC
TRBJ2-3 | few | TRBD2 | TRBV24-1 | CATSLAGGPSTDTQYF | TGTGCCACCAGCCTAGCGGGGGGCCCAAGCACAGATACGCAGTATTTT
TRBJ1-1 | . | . | TRBV6-5 | CASSSADMNTEAFF | TGTGCCAGCAGTTCCGCGGACATGAACACTGAAGCTTTCTTT
TRBJ2-7 | few | TRBD1 | TRBV5-1 | CASSLGQGVPRYEQYF | TGCGCCAGCAGCTTGGGACAGGGGGTTCCTAGGTACGAGCAGTACTTC
TRBJ2-1 | many | TRBD2 | TRBV24-1 | CATSDLAGGPTSSYNEQFF | TGTGCCACCAGTGATCTAGCGGGGGGCCCTACGAGCTCCTACAATGAGCAGTTCTTC
TRBJ2-3 | few | . | TRBV28 | CASSLATDISTDTQYF | TGTGCCAGCAGTTTAGCCACCGACATTAGCACAGATACGCAGTATTTT
TRBJ2-4 | many | TRBD1 | TRBV7-2 | CASSRQGGNIQYF | TGTGCCAGCAGCCGACAGGGGGGAAACATTCAGTACTTC
TRBJ1-1 | many | . | TRBV9 | CASSVTGQNTEAFF | TGTGCCAGCAGCGTAACGGGACAGAACACTGAAGCTTTCTTT
TRBJ2-2 | few | . | TRBV5-4 | CASSRGPPGAGELFF | TGTGCCAGCAGTAGAGGGCCGCCCGGCGCCGGGGAGCTGTTTTTT
TRBJ2-1 | many | TRBD2 | TRBV7-8 | CASSLYPGTSNPPYNEQFF | TGTGCCAGCAGCTTGTACCCCGGGACTAGCAACCCCCCGTACAATGAGCAGTTCTTC